This T cell receptor beta chain was profiled in a study of STAT5B mutations in CD4+ large granular lymphocyte leukemia (dated 2022 in TCRdb). At the level of the whole study: Among healthy controls, the CDR3 'QG' motif was associated with a particular HLA allele. The study compared the TCRbeta repertoires of patients with CD4+ T-cell large granular lymphocyte leukemia against the TCRbeta repertoires of healthy blood donors. The purity of purified fractions was confirmed by flow cytometry on FACSCanto II or FACSVerse to exceed 95% among lymphocytes.

CDR1 MDHEN and CDR2 SYDVKM are derived from the germline V gene. The junction carries 9 bases between V and J, which are trimmed by 11 bases and 4 bases respectively. Reading from cysteine to phenylalanine, the CDR3 counts 10 amino acids. The CDR3 DNA has 30 bases and is translated from base 1. Buffy coats from some 35 blood donors, supplied by the Finnish Red Cross blood service, were used as healthy controls. All TCR-sequenced material derived from peripheral blood: patient blood samples and healthy donor buffy coats. Ficoll-Hypaque gradient centrifugation was used to isolate peripheral blood mononuclear cells. CD4+ cells were magnetically purified from the buffy coats of healthy controls. Genomic DNA was extracted with the Gentra Puregene Cell and Tissue kit and quantified on a Qubit 2.0 fluorometer. Overall results and qualifications from the work: The data were not HLA-matched, and the higher clonality in CD4+ T-LGLL than in CD8+ T-LGLL could be due to the relatively small sample size. Compared with healthy CD4+ repertoires, CD4-sorted patient repertoires appeared more clonal, and this difference remained even after the putative leukemic clones were removed. The main leukemic clonotypes were found to be private to each patient, although about a quarter of the main leukemic clonotypes were detected at low frequency in the non-leukemic repertoires of other patients. TRBV06-family usage was enriched among the top patient clones (8/27) compared with healthy controls (2/35).

This clone showed up just a few times. Its specific antigen is unknown. No per-base quality is available; no much larger clone lies one base away. The immunoSEQ assay at survey resolution was applied to genomic DNA for sequencing of TCRbeta rearrangements. Turning to the authors' computational methods: In the TCR sequencing data, the lowest productive clonotype frequency that could be detected was 2.59 x 10-5. Analyses included only productive TCRbeta rearrangements, meaning complete and in-frame sequences. Sample clonality was computed as Simpson clonality in the immunoSEQ Analyzer version 3.0. Clones were binned by frequency as very rare, small, medium, large (1-20%) or hyperexpanded (>20%). Generation probabilities were estimated with OLGA 1.2.3, V-gene circos plots were made with VDJtools, specificities were searched in VDJdb, and CDR3 motifs were identified with GLIPH. Held by TCRdb, this immuneACCESS table contains in-frame sequences only and omits some clones. Under half of the omission traces to an unresolved V gene where checked; the cause of the rest is unknown. The V and J calls and clone size come from that table; D and trimming were worked out from the DNA. The sample table shows roughly 32,000 clones, and around 82% are seen once. The ten largest clones take up about 2.1% of the sample.

The sequence was collected from a human donor in good health. The receptor chain draws on TRBV28 and TRBJ2-7; TRBD2 is possibly the D segment (5 matching bases). The specimen was CD4+ T cells from blood buffy coats. CDR3 protein: CAAGEYEQYF. In nucleotide form, the sequence is TGTGCCGCTGGGGAGTACGAGCAGTACTTC. With all but the CDR3 taken from the reference TRBV28 and TRBJ2-7 genes, the full variable domain is: DVKVTQSSRYLVKRTGEKVFLECVQDMDHENMFWYRQDPGLGLRLIYFSYDVKMKEKGDIPEGYSVSREKKERFSLILESASTNQTSMYLCAAGEYEQYFGPGTRLTVT.